This T cell receptor beta chain was identified during a study of T-cell memory formation after mild COVID-19 (dated by TCRdb to about 2021). In terms of the full investigation: TCR sequence clusters from the two donors were largely donor specific. In two donors, T-cell clones that expanded and contracted after mild COVID-19 were followed by sequencing TCRalpha and TCRbeta repertoires longitudinally. The cohort was made up of two young adult volunteers, one female and one male, who were previously healthy.

As regards this clonotype: There is no known antigen for this receptor. Nothing much larger sits one base from this clone, and base qualities are not available.

Study-level results and caveats: The study covered only two mild cases, and larger cohorts including severe cases with pre-infection samples were considered necessary. Clones contracting from day 15 to 85 had balanced CD4/CD8 phenotypes, while a second wave expanding from day 15 to 37 was biased towards CD4+. SARS-CoV-2 specificity was not confirmed for the second-wave clones peaking on day 37. Contracting CD4+ clones turned up mainly in the CM and EM memory subsets, whereas EMRA was where CD8+ clones were enriched. Some responding clones were detected in pre-infection memory, suggesting pre-existing cross-reactive memory T cells joined the SARS-CoV-2 response.

Based on the germline V gene, the CDR1 and CDR2 sequences are ENHRY and SYGVKD. From V the trimming removes 3 bases and from J it removes 0 bases, while the gene matches leave 1 base of the junction unaccounted for. There are 16 amino acids in the CDR3, from cysteine to phenylalanine inclusive. Of the read, only the CDR3 DNA is kept; its 48 bases are in frame from base 1. PBMCs were isolated by Ficoll-Paque density gradient centrifugation. Sequencing took place on an Illumina NovaSeq 6000. TCRalpha and TCRbeta cDNA libraries were built by 5'RACE with constant-segment primers, adding sample barcodes and unique molecular identifiers. RNA was extracted from every sample with Trizol reagent. Library amplification was performed in two PCR steps, and a second sample barcode and Illumina TruSeq adapters were introduced in the second step. Libraries were sequenced on an Illumina NovaSeq with 2 x 150 bp paired-end reads. Turning to the authors' computational methods: Reads were demultiplexed and collapsed into UMI-guided consensus sequences with migec v1.2.7. With mixcr v2.1.11, UMI consensuses were aligned to TRA and TRB V and J templates and assembled into clonotypes. A clonotype was counted as expanded or contracted only if both edgeR and NoisET called the change significant, with noise models trained on biological replicates. For edgeR calls, the thresholds were a false discovery rate-adjusted p below 0.01 and a log2 fold-change of 1. As an exploratory analysis of dynamics, max-normalized trajectories of the 1000 most abundant clonotypes were examined by PCA with hierarchical clustering. The CD4 or CD8 phenotype of responding clones was assigned using the separately sequenced CD4+ and CD8+ repertoires. Using fastp trimming at Q25 and MiXCR clonotype assembly, TCRdb reanalyzed the public sequencing data and kept in-frame beta chains. Every entry covers one CDR3 protein and lists the most common genes and DNA from its rows. TCRdb, rather than the study authors, made the V and J calls. The sample records under 700,000 distinct CDR3 sequences, around 21% of which are singletons. Of the sample, around 12% is held by the ten largest clones.

The sequence is built from TRBV10-3 and TRBJ2-6; 8 central nucleotides agree with TRBD1. Sequenced material: PBMCs or a T cell subset sorted from them (not recorded which). The receptor's source is an adult woman who had mild COVID-19 (a few samples of this study predate the infection). The sample titles of this study are shuffled in the database, so cell type and time point are left out; the donor was told from shared clones. The sequence in DNA is TGTGCCATCAGTGACGGGACAGGCTCTGGGGCCAACGTCCTGACTTTC. Its protein product is CAISDGTGSGANVLTF.